Detailed here is one T cell receptor beta chain. Its antigen remains undetermined. The sample holds no much larger clone one base away, and base qualities are not on file. The germline V gene (reference sequence) yields LGHDT for CDR1 and YNNKEL for CDR2. The CDR3 has 16 amino acids, counting the end cysteine and phenylalanine. The DNA shown is the 48-base CDR3, in frame from base 1. Trimming takes 4 bases off V and 0 bases off J; junction bases not matched to a gene: 2. The immunoSEQ Assay, a bias-controlled multiplex PCR, was used to amplify TCRbeta CDR3 regions from genomic DNA. From the authors' description of their analysis: The number of nucleated cells in each sample was estimated from the amplification of reference gene primers within the assay. Sequence reads were collapsed and filtered to measure the absolute abundance of every unique TCRbeta CDR3 rearrangement. For each sample, productive Simpson clonality was calculated by taking the square root of Simpson's diversity index across productive rearrangements. TCRdb took over this immuneACCESS table, retaining in-frame rearrangements with V and J assigned. Such tables are incomplete; in checked studies, under half of the missing clones stem from an unresolved V gene, and the remainder is unexplained. The V and J calls and clone size are taken from that table; D and trimming were inferred from the DNA. The table for this sample lists about 310,000 clones; over 75% of them were counted only once. Jointly, the top ten make up 1% of the sample.

These data are taken from a study of blood T cell repertoires in COVID-19 (dated by TCRdb to 2018 to 2021). General notes on the study: Samples covering the acute and convalescent phases of COVID-19 were provided by collaborators in the United States, Italy and Spain. The material from the prospective study consisted of cDNA or gDNA derived from T cells, B-cell-depleted T cells, or PBMCs. The samples were drawn from two sources: the first 160 participants of the ongoing ImmuneRACE study, and over 1,000 subjects contributed by 6 global collaborators. HLA class I and class II types, where available, came from metadata supplied by the sample provider rather than from assay-based typing. Nearly every sample came with metadata listing a de-identified subject ID, COVID-19 status, age in years and sex. A freely available public database, intended as a resource for researchers studying the immune response to SARS-CoV-2, is where the repertoires were released. Subjects who had been exposed to COVID-19, were actively infected with it, or had recovered from it provided the deeply sampled blood TCRbeta repertoires that made up the dataset. Overall study results and their limits: The quantity of clinical and demographic metadata differed by source and by participant and was supplied without curation.

The collaborating institutions used their own protocols to collect whole blood in K2EDTA tubes. For TCRbeta analysis, collaborators shipped samples in one of three forms: frozen whole blood, isolated PBMCs, or DNA extracted from either of those sample types. Recombination linked TRBV3-1 (or the pseudogene TRBV3-2) to TRBJ2-3; 12 bases in the junction line up with TRBD2. The TCR was taken from a man aged 50 to 59 with active or convalescent COVID-19. Sequencing was carried out using peripheral blood. The nucleotide sequence reads TGTGCCAGCAGCCGAACTAGCGGGGGGAGCACAGATACGCAGTATTTT. This sequence encodes CASSRTSGGSTDTQYF.